The 32 T cell receptor beta chains in this list originate from one sample, sequenced in a study of CD8+CD57+ T cells in acquired aplastic anemia. Selection for sequencing was limited to patients who had shown CD8+CD57+ cell expansion by flow cytometry. Genomic DNA templated the TCR beta VDJ and CDR3 profiling. Each CDR3 protein is one row after TCRdb ran MiXCR on the reads. The data hold 200,000 to 250,000 distinct CDR3 sequences, with 50% to 70% observed a single time. What was sequenced was sorted CD4+, CD8+, or CD8+CD57+ T cells (not recorded which) from PBMCs. The receptors stem from a human donor with aplastic anemia.

This chain links TRBV19 with TRBJ2-1; perhaps TRBD1 as D (6 bases). The V end was cut by 5 bases, the J end by 4 bases, with 12 bases between. The CDR3 is 14 residues long. The germline V gene has CDR1 LNHDA and CDR2 SQIVND (reference sequence). The CDR3 nucleotides are TGTGCCAGTAGTTACGGGACATCGTACAATGAGCAGTTCTTC. Residues: CASSYGTSYNEQFF.

V gene TRBV20-1 combines with J gene TRBJ2-7; 8 bases map to TRBD1. V dropped 6 bases and J dropped 3; count of bases not matched to a gene: 7. The CDR3 extends over 13 amino acids. Germline CDR1 reads DFQATT; CDR2 reads SNEGSKA (reference sequence). CDR3 amino acids: CSAMTGVVYEQYF. DNA of the CDR3: TGCAGTGCGATGACAGGGGTGGTCTACGAGCAGTACTTC.

The rearrangement uses TRBV5-8 and TRBJ2-7; possibly TRBD1 for D (6 bases). Germline values: CDR1 SGHTS, CDR2 YDEGEE. Between the trimmed V and J ends, which lost 5 bases and 2 bases, there was a span of 14 bases. The CDR3 runs to 14 residues. CDR3 amino acids: CASRLQGSTYEQYF. CDR3 DNA: TGTGCCAGCAGGTTACAGGGAAGTACCTACGAGCAGTACTTC.

The genes are TRBV19 and TRBJ2-7; weak D call: TRBD2 (6 bases). Germline CDR1 is LNHDA and CDR2 is SQIVND (reference sequence). This CDR3 comprises 13 residues. V was clipped by 3 bases and J by 7 bases, with 13 bases between them. DNA of the CDR3: TGTGCCAGTAGTATGATAGAGGGAGGAGAGCAGTACTTC. Amino acid sequence: CASSMIEGGEQYF.

This sequence joins TRBV7-3 and TRBJ1-5; tentatively, D is TRBD1 (6 bases). The length of the CDR3 is 14 residues. Germline CDR1 SGHTA, CDR2 FQGTGA. V lost 3 bases, J lost 4 bases, and 10 bases lay in between. In nucleotides, the CDR3 is TGTGCCAGCAGCTTGGGACAAAAGAATCAGCCCCAGCATTTT. Residues: CASSLGQKNQPQHF.

Worth noting for this clonotype: One end of the junction does not line up with germline, which may come from a read error. The CDR3 coding sequence is TGTGCCAGCACCTTGGAAGGCAGGGCCCCAGATACGCAGTATTTT. As protein: CASTLEGRAPDTQYF. The V call is TRBV5-6, the J call TRBJ2-3; a possible D gene is TRBD1 (5 bases). This CDR3 has 15 amino acids. Germline loops: CDR1 SGHDT, CDR2 YYEEEE.

CDR3 sequence: CSVEQGGNTEAFF. The CDR3 bases are TGCAGCGTTGAGCAGGGTGGTAACACTGAAGCTTTCTTT. This rearrangement joins TRBV29-1 to TRBJ1-1, with TRBD1 as a possible D gene (5 bases). This CDR3 contains 13 residues. Trimming took 3 bases from V and 2 from J, leaving 10 bases between them. Per the germline V gene, CDR1 is SQVTM and CDR2 is ANQGSEA.

The chain combines TRBV20-1 with TRBJ2-2; TRBD2 might be the D (6 bases). Germline V gene lookup returns CDR1 DFQATT and CDR2 SNEGSKA (reference sequence). Trimming left V 3 bases short and J 4 bases short, with 9 bases between. This CDR3 comprises 13 residues. CDR3 loop: CSARGRSTGELFF. CDR3 DNA: TGCAGTGCTAGGGGGAGGAGCACCGGGGAGCTGTTTTTT.

V is TRBV7-2 and J is TRBJ2-1; D gene ambiguous. Trimming shortened V by 4 bases and J by 8 bases, and 9 bases separated the two germline ends. This CDR3 has 12 residues. Germline CDR1 and CDR2: SGHTA and FQGNSA. The CDR3 bases are TGTGCCAGCAGCTCAAGGGTAGATGAGCAGTTCTTC. Protein sequence: CASSSRVDEQFF.

The chain has TRBV20-1 and TRBJ2-7, with D possibly being TRBD2 (6 bases). CDR3 length: 15 amino acids. V lost 1 base and J 3 bases, leaving 16 bases between the germline ends. Germline values: CDR1 DFQATT, CDR2 SNEGSKA (reference sequence). CDR3 sequence (DNA): TGCAGTGCTAGAGGGGGGTGGTCGGGGGACTACGAGCAGTACTTC. Its protein is CSARGGWSGDYEQYF.

This clonotype appeared a few times. The chain couples TRBV29-1 to TRBJ2-3; TRBD2 aligns across 7 bases. This CDR3 is built from 11 residues. Germline V gene data show CDR1 as SQVTM and CDR2 as ANQGSEA. Germline trimming cut 8 bases from V and 6 bases from J; bases unmatched to any gene: 5. The CDR3 DNA sequence: TGCAGCTCCTCCGGGAGGGATACGCAGTATTTT. It is translated as CSSSGRDTQYF.

This clonotype was detected only a few times. The V call is TRBV2, the J call TRBJ2-3, with 14 bases identical to TRBD2. Germline loops: CDR1 SNHLY, CDR2 FYNNEI. V shed 4 bases, J shed 4 bases, and the junction held 4 bases outside the gene matches. This CDR3 has 16 residues. The CDR3 loop reads CASSGTSGRRADTQYF. As DNA, the CDR3 is TGTGCCAGCAGTGGGACTAGCGGGAGGCGCGCAGATACGCAGTATTTT.

There are a few counts of this clonotype. The chain combines TRBV29-1 with TRBJ2-5, with D unresolved. Trimming cost V 4 bases and J 0 bases, with 9 bases left between them. Germline V gene lookup returns CDR1 SQVTM and CDR2 ANQGSEA. There are 13 residues in the CDR3. This chain's CDR3 is CSVVLQNQETQYF. The CDR3 DNA follows: TGCAGCGTTGTTCTCCAAAACCAAGAGACCCAGTACTTC.

V gene TRBV9 combines with J gene TRBJ2-3, with 11 bases fitting TRBD2. Germline trimming cut 3 bases from V and 4 bases from J; bases unmatched to any gene: 4. CDR1 and CDR2 (germline): SGDLS, YYNGEE. There are 15 residues in the CDR3. The CDR3 here is CASSASSGRADTQYF. CDR3 in DNA: TGTGCCAGCAGCGCTAGTAGCGGGAGGGCAGATACGCAGTATTTT.

The CDR3 reads CASSVGLASYNEQFF. CDR3 bases: TGTGCCAGCAGCGTGGGCCTAGCTTCCTACAATGAGCAGTTCTTC. V usage is TRBV9 and J usage is TRBJ2-1; D possibly corresponds to TRBD2 (5 bases). CDR1 is SGDLS, CDR2 YYNGEE, per germline. CDR3 length: 15 amino acids. Trimming took 2 bases from V and 1 from J, leaving 10 bases between them.

V and J are TRBV6-5 and TRBJ2-7; possibly TRBD1 for D (6 bases). In germline, CDR1 is MNHEY, CDR2 SVGAGI. Trimming cost V 6 bases and J 0 bases, with 15 bases left between them. There are 15 residues in the CDR3. Written as DNA, the CDR3 is TGTGCCAGCAGATTGGCCCAGGGGAACTCCTACGAGCAGTACTTC. Translation gives CASRLAQGNSYEQYF.

The gene calls are TRBV7-9 and TRBJ1-2; a weak D match, TRBD1 (5 bases). In germline, CDR1 is SEHNR, CDR2 FQNEAQ (reference sequence). The CDR3 extends over 13 amino acids. V was pared by 2 bases and J by 8 bases, with 12 bases between. In nucleotides, the CDR3 is TGTGCCAGCAGCTTACAGGGCAGGACGGGCTACACCTTC. Translating gives CASSLQGRTGYTF.

This clonotype appeared once. One end of the junction fails to match germline, which may point to a read error. The chain joins TRBV9 to TRBJ2-3; 11 bases map to TRBD1. The CDR3 totals 15 residues. CDR1 SGDLS and CDR2 YYNGEE come from the germline V gene. In DNA, the CDR3 is TGTGCCAGCAGCGTCGGGACAGGGGGTCGGAGATACGCAGTATTT. Its translation: CASSVGTGGRRYAVF. Looking up the rest from reference TRBV9 and TRBJ2-3 gives the full variable domain: DSGVTQTPKHLITATGQRVTLRCSPRSGDLSVYWYQQSLDQGLQFLIQYYNGEERAKGNILERFSAQQFPDLHSELNLSSLELGDSALYFCASSVGTGGRRYAVFGPGTRLTVL.

This chain uses TRBV7-9 with TRBJ1-1; a weak D match, TRBD1 (6 bases). Germline loops: CDR1 SEHNR, CDR2 FQNEAQ (reference sequence). The V end was cut by 4 bases, the J end by 4 bases, with 13 bases between. The CDR3 totals 14 residues. The CDR3 bases are TGTGCCAGCAGCTCAACAGGGACACGCACTGAAGCTTTCTTT. Protein: CASSSTGTRTEAFF.

This clonotype has just a few counts. DNA of the CDR3: TGTGCCAGCAGATTCGACAGTCCCTCTGGAAACACCATATATTTT. Encoded protein: CASRFDSPSGNTIYF. The J gene is TRBJ1-3, the V gene TRBV2, with D possibly TRBD1 on 5 matching bases. Germline V CDR1 and CDR2: SNHLY, FYNNEI. V lost 6 bases and J 0 bases, leaving 12 bases between the germline ends. The CDR3 has 15 amino acids.

This clonotype has only one observation. The rearrangement uses TRBV14 and TRBJ1-1, with 8 bases matching TRBD1. The V gene end was trimmed by 1 base and the J gene end by 7 bases; junction bases not matched to a gene: 5. The germline gives CDR1 SGHDN, CDR2 FVKESK. This CDR3 comprises 14 residues. CDR3: CASSQGQGWDEAFF. The DNA for the CDR3 is TGTGCCAGCAGCCAAGGACAGGGGTGGGATGAAGCTTTCTTT.

J is TRBJ2-5 and V is TRBV24-1; D possibly matches TRBD1 or TRBD2 (5 bases each). V gave up 4 bases and J gave up 8 bases, with 19 bases separating them. Germline lookup yields CDR1 KGHDR and CDR2 SFDVKD. This CDR3 contains 15 residues. CDR3 protein: CATSEYGPVGETQYF. In nucleotides, the CDR3 is TGTGCCACCAGTGAATACGGACCGGTGGGGGAAACCCAGTACTTC.

The chain uses TRBV25-1 and TRBJ1-5; 8 bases align to TRBD1. Germline lookup yields CDR1 MGHDK and CDR2 SYGVNS. The length of the CDR3 is 15 residues. Trimming took 5 bases from V and 2 from J; bases not matched to a gene: 5. Written as DNA, the CDR3 is TGTGCCAGCAGTCCTCCGGGACAGGGCAATCAGCCCCAGCATTTT. Translation gives CASSPPGQGNQPQHF.

The gene calls are TRBV20-1 and TRBJ1-1; 7 bases map to TRBD1. The CDR3 is 13 residues long. The J segment lost 0 bases and the V segment lost 6 bases, leaving 4 bases of the junction unmatched. Germline V gene lookup returns CDR1 DFQATT and CDR2 SNEGSKA (reference sequence). The CDR3, as DNA: TGCAGTGCACACAGGGGCTTGAACACTGAAGCTTTCTTT. As protein: CSAHRGLNTEAFF.

This CDR3 is CASSVGGGPSTDTQYF. CDR3 DNA sequence: TGTGCCAGCAGCGTAGGGGGGGGGCCGAGCACAGATACGCAGTATTTT. V is TRBV9 and J is TRBJ2-3, with D possibly matching TRBD2 (7 bases). The CDR3 totals 16 residues. Trimming left V 0 bases short and J 0 bases short, with 11 bases between. Per germline, CDR1 SGDLS and CDR2 YYNGEE.

This clonotype was counted a few times. This chain's CDR3 is CATSDGLPYNEQFF. For the CDR3, the DNA is TGTGCCACCAGTGATGGACTACCGTACAATGAGCAGTTCTTC. The V and J genes are TRBV24-1 and TRBJ2-1; possible D gene TRBD2, 6 bases. The CDR3 is 14 residues long. V dropped 3 bases and J dropped 4 bases, with 9 bases sitting between them. Germline assignment: CDR1 KGHDR and CDR2 SFDVKD.

This clonotype showed up just a few times. The J gene is TRBJ2-1, the V gene TRBV10-3, with TRBD2 matching over 12 bases. This CDR3 comprises 15 residues. Germline lookup yields CDR1 ENHRY and CDR2 SYGVKD. V was clipped by 3 bases and J by 5 bases; unmatched bases: 2. CDR3 amino acids: CAISDGLAGHNEQFF. In nucleotides, the CDR3 is TGTGCCATCAGTGACGGACTAGCGGGGCACAATGAGCAGTTCTTC.

This chain connects TRBV24-1 to TRBJ2-7, with 11 bases matching TRBD1. Germline CDR1 reads KGHDR; CDR2 reads SFDVKD. The J segment lost 2 bases and the V segment lost 9 bases, leaving 2 bases of the junction unmatched. This CDR3 has 13 residues. As DNA, the CDR3 is TGTGCCACCGGGACAGGGGGGACCTACGAGCAGTACTTC. It codes for CATGTGGTYEQYF.

The chain carries TRBV10-3 and TRBJ2-3; D gene unclear. The CDR3 consists of 10 residues. V lost 9 bases to trimming and J lost 1 base, with 2 bases between them. The germline gives CDR1 ENHRY, CDR2 SYGVKD. The CDR3 protein is CAIGTDTQYF. The CDR3 DNA reads as TGTGCCATTGGCACAGATACGCAGTATTTT.

The rearrangement joins TRBV28 to TRBJ2-5; 8 bases are a match to TRBD1. Per germline, CDR1 MDHEN and CDR2 SYDVKM. Losses at the gene ends were 4 bases for V and 5 bases for J; bases not matched to a gene: 3. This CDR3 is built from 13 residues. The CDR3, as DNA: TGTGCCAGCAGTTCGCAGGGGGCGGAGACCCAGTACTTC. Translation gives CASSSQGAETQYF.

Remarks on this clonotype: At one end, the junction sequence differs from germline, possibly due to a read error. CDR3 loop: CASSSGTGPQETQCF. CDR3 nucleotides: TGTGCTAGCAGCTCGGGGACAGGACCGCAAGAGACCCAGTGCTTC. The V call is TRBV7-7, the J call TRBJ2-5, with 8 bases that match TRBD1. The CDR3 has 15 residues. CDR1 is SSHAT, CDR2 FNYEAQ, per germline (reference sequence). The complete variable domain, with remaining parts taken from reference TRBV7-7 and TRBJ2-5, reads GAGVSQSPRYKVTKRGQDVTLRCDPISSHATLYWYQQALGQGPEFLTYFNYEAQPDKSGLPSDRFSAERPEGSISTLTIQRTEQRDSAMYRCASSSGTGPQETQCFGPGTRLLVL.

This chain joins TRBV24-1 and TRBJ2-1; D uncertain. This CDR3 spans 12 amino acids. In germline, CDR1 is KGHDR, CDR2 SFDVKD. V was cut by 1 base and J by 3 bases, with 0 bases left in between. CDR3 amino acids: CATSDFYNEQFF. As DNA, the CDR3 is TGTGCCACCAGTGATTTCTACAATGAGCAGTTCTTC.